This entry lists 29 T cell receptor beta chains sequenced from one sample in a study of CD8 T cells in ankylosing spondylitis. TCRdb reanalysed the 5' RACE reads using MiXCR and keeps one entry per CDR3 protein. The sample shows roughly 230,000 distinct CDR3 sequences, around 8% of them seen only once. The sample was blood, either unsorted or a sorted T cell fraction (not recorded which). The receptor set was obtained from a female donor with ankylosing spondylitis or in good health (not recorded which).

This clonotype appeared many times. This chain connects TRBV7-9 to TRBJ2-5, with D unresolved. The V end lost 1 base, the J end lost 2 bases, and 5 bases lay between the germline ends. The CDR3 has 13 amino acids. Germline V lookup: CDR1 SEHNR, CDR2 FQNEAQ (reference sequence). The DNA of the CDR3 is TGTGCCAGCAGCTTAGGCGAACAAGAGACCCAGTACTTC. Its translation is CASSLGEQETQYF. The full variable domain, rest sourced from reference TRBV7-9 and TRBJ2-5, is DTGVSQNPRHKITKRGQNVTFRCDPISEHNRLYWYRQTLGQGPEFLTYFQNEAQLEKSRLLSDRFSAERPKGSFSTLEIQRTEQGDSAMYLCASSLGEQETQYFGPGTRLLVL.

The chain carries TRBV4-3 and TRBJ2-1; 9 positions match TRBD2. The trim removed 1 base at V and 6 bases at J, leaving 7 bases unmatched. The germline V gene has CDR1 LGHNA and CDR2 YSLEER. The CDR3 loop spans 16 amino acids. DNA of the CDR3: TGCGCCAGCAGCCAAGGTCCCAGCGGGGGGTCCAATGAGCAGTTCTTC. This gives the protein CASSQGPSGGSNEQFF.

This clonotype occurred many times. The gene calls are TRBV2 and TRBJ2-1; TRBD2 agrees at 7 bases. This CDR3 spans 13 amino acids. Trimming cost V 10 bases and J 2 bases; bases outside gene matches: 5. Germline CDR1 SNHLY, CDR2 FYNNEI. The CDR3 spells CAIAGVPYNEQFF. DNA for the CDR3: TGTGCCATCGCGGGAGTGCCCTACAATGAGCAGTTCTTC. Based on the CDR3 plus reference TRBV2 and TRBJ2-1, the full variable domain is EPEVTQTPSHQVTQMGQEVILRCVPISNHLYFYWYRQILGQKVEFLVSFYNNEISEKSEIFDDQFSVERPDGSNFTLKIRSTKLEDSAMYFCAIAGVPYNEQFFGPGTRLTVL.

V and J are TRBV7-2 and TRBJ2-7, with 7 positions matching TRBD1. V dropped 5 bases and J dropped 3; count of bases not matched to a gene: 4. The CDR3 covers 13 residues. Germline V gene sequence: CDR1 SGHTA, CDR2 FQGNSA. CDR3 in amino acids: CASSHGTVYEQYF. CDR3 nucleotide sequence: TGTGCCAGCAGCCACGGGACAGTCTACGAGCAGTACTTC.

This clonotype came up many times. The gene calls are TRBV20-1 and TRBJ2-7; D gene uncertain. CDR3 length equals 13 residues. Per the germline V gene, CDR1 is DFQATT and CDR2 is SNEGSKA (reference sequence). V was shortened by 4 bases and J by 4 bases, with 14 bases between the two germline ends. This chain's CDR3 is CSATIETQYEQYF. In DNA form, the CDR3 reads TGCAGTGCTACCATCGAGACCCAGTACGAGCAGTACTTC.

This clonotype has a count of ten or more. The rearrangement joins TRBV6-5 to TRBJ2-3, with 7 bases fitting TRBD2. The CDR3 has 16 amino acids. From germline, CDR1 is MNHEY and CDR2 SVGAGI. V gave up 0 bases and J gave up 1 base; unmatched junction bases: 4. This CDR3 reads CASSYSAGKRTDTQYF. The CDR3 DNA reads as TGTGCCAGCAGTTACTCAGCGGGGAAACGCACAGATACGCAGTATTTT.

The sample holds many counts of this clonotype. This chain uses TRBV20-1 with TRBJ1-5, with D possibly being TRBD1 (5 bases). The CDR3 runs 16 residues. The germline V and J ends were trimmed by 0 bases and 0 bases, with 12 bases remaining between them. The germline V gene encodes CDR1 DFQATT and CDR2 SNEGSKA (reference sequence). CDR3 loop: CSARESGTHSNQPQHF. The CDR3 nucleotides read TGCAGTGCTAGAGAGTCCGGGACTCATAGCAATCAGCCCCAGCATTTT.

CDR3 in amino acids: CASSLGLAGPADTQYF. The CDR3, as DNA: TGTGCCAGCAGCTTGGGACTAGCGGGCCCCGCGGATACGCAGTATTTT. The chain recombines TRBV14 with TRBJ2-3; 12 positions agree with TRBD2. Germline V gene sequence: CDR1 SGHDN, CDR2 FVKESK. CDR3 length equals 16 residues. J was trimmed by 6 bases and V by 5 bases; bases with no gene match: 9.

In its sample, this clonotype was seen many times. The V gene is TRBV20-1, the J gene TRBJ1-2, with no clear D. This CDR3 contains 16 residues. Germline CDR1 DFQATT, CDR2 SNEGSKA (reference sequence). Trimming took 5 bases from V and 3 from J, leaving 22 bases between them. The CDR3 nucleotides are TGCAGTGCTCAGCAGGCACCAGCGTTAGAAGACTATGGCTACACCTTC. Translated, it gives CSAQQAPALEDYGYTF.

This clonotype showed up many times. The rearrangement joins TRBV5-6 to TRBJ2-1; D may be TRBD1 or TRBD2 (5 bases each). The CDR3 extends over 17 amino acids. CDR1 is SGHDT and CDR2 is YYEEEE in the germline V gene. Between the trimmed V and J ends, which lost 2 bases and 1 base, there was a span of 16 bases. The chain's CDR3 is CASSFRGAQGSYNEQFF. The CDR3, as DNA: TGTGCCAGCAGCTTTCGAGGGGCCCAAGGGTCCTACAATGAGCAGTTCTTC. Filled out from reference TRBV5-6 and TRBJ2-1, the complete variable domain reads DAGVTQSPTHLIKTRGQQVTLRCSPKSGHDTVSWYQQALGQGPQFIFQYYEEEERQRGNFPDRFSGHQFPNYSSELNVNALLLGDSALYLCASSFRGAQGSYNEQFFGPGTRLTVL.

This clonotype was counted ten times or more. The rearrangement links TRBV18 to TRBJ2-1; 10 bases match TRBD2. V dropped 2 bases and J dropped 6; count of bases not matched to a gene: 19. CDR3 size: 20 residues. The germline V gene encodes CDR1 KGHSH and CDR2 LQKENI. The CDR3 nucleotides are TGTGCCAGCTCACCATACCAGGTACTAGCGGGGCCCTCCACCCTCAATGAGCAGTTCTTC. This codes for CASSPYQVLAGPSTLNEQFF.

This clonotype was picked up many times. CDR3 coding DNA: TGTGCCAGCAGCCAAGAGGGCGGGAGGAACACCGGGGAGCTGTTTTTT. Translation gives CASSQEGGRNTGELFF. This chain joins TRBV4-2 and TRBJ2-2; 7 bases line up with TRBD2. Trimming cost V 0 bases and J 1 base; bases outside gene matches: 2. The germline gives CDR1 LGHNA, CDR2 YNFKEQ. CDR3 size: 16 residues.

This clonotype was seen at least ten times. The V call is TRBV6-1, the J call TRBJ1-1, with a weak D call TRBD1 (5 bases). CDR3 length: 16 residues. Trimming removed 6 bases at V and 0 bases at J, with 17 bases between. Germline V gene lookup returns CDR1 MNHNS and CDR2 SASEGT. CDR3 nucleotides: TGTGCCAGCAGGCCCTCCCCAGGACATATGAACACTGAAGCTTTCTTT. It encodes CASRPSPGHMNTEAFF.

At least ten counts were recorded for this clonotype. This sequence joins TRBV28 and TRBJ2-1, with D perhaps TRBD2 (5 bases). Germline assignment: CDR1 MDHEN and CDR2 SYDVKM. Trimming took 5 bases from V and 7 from J, leaving 18 bases between them. The CDR3 loop spans 15 amino acids. CDR3 nucleotide sequence: TGTGCCAGCAGTGGGCTAGCTCGGTGGGTTAATGAGCAGTTCTTC. It translates to CASSGLARWVNEQFF.

This clonotype came up many times. The V gene is TRBV7-9, the J gene TRBJ2-5; the D call may be TRBD1 or TRBD2 (5 bases each). V was pared by 1 base and J by 4 bases, with 13 bases between. Germline V gene data show CDR1 as SEHNR and CDR2 as FQNEAQ (reference sequence). This CDR3 is built from 15 residues. The CDR3 spells CASSLVKGRGETQYF. DNA of the CDR3: TGTGCCAGCAGCTTAGTAAAGGGGAGAGGAGAGACCCAGTACTTC.

The chain uses TRBV11-2 and TRBJ2-4; D tentatively fits TRBD1 or TRBD2 (7 bases each). The ends were cut back, 7 bases at V and 9 bases at J, with 16 bases in the middle. Germline lookup yields CDR1 SGHAT and CDR2 FQNNGV. The CDR3 covers 13 residues. CDR3 nucleotide sequence: TGTGCCAGCACAGACAGGGAGGGTGGCATTCAGTACTTC. As protein: CASTDREGGIQYF.

This clonotype was counted at least ten times. The chain is built from TRBV20-1 and TRBJ2-5; D unclear. Trimming removed 4 bases from V and 7 bases from J, with 19 bases in between. Per germline, CDR1 DFQATT and CDR2 SNEGSKA (reference sequence). This CDR3 comprises 14 residues. The CDR3 is CSAKKDGPAATQYF. The CDR3 coding sequence is TGCAGTGCTAAAAAGGACGGTCCCGCGGCGACCCAGTACTTC.

This clonotype was observed a handful of times. The V gene is TRBV7-2, the J gene TRBJ2-3, with no clear D. CDR1 SGHTA and CDR2 FQGNSA come from the germline V gene. V lost 6 bases, J lost 10 bases, and 11 bases lay in between. The CDR3 has 11 amino acids. For the CDR3, the DNA is TGTGCCAGCAGTAAAAAGGTAGCGCAGTATTTT. Its translation: CASSKKVAQYF.

This clonotype was counted only a few times. The V and J genes are TRBV7-8 and TRBJ2-1, with 7 bases that match TRBD1. The CDR3 totals 16 residues. Germline V gives CDR1 SGHVS, CDR2 FQNEAQ. Losses at the gene ends were 0 bases for V and 7 bases for J; bases not matched to a gene: 9. The CDR3 DNA follows: TGTGCCAGCAGCTTAGCCGGGCAGGGGGTGGGGAATGAGCAGTTCTTC. This codes for CASSLAGQGVGNEQFF. Supplemented by reference TRBV7-8 and TRBJ2-1, the full variable domain reads GAGVSQSPRYKVAKRGQDVALRCDPISGHVSLFWYQQALGQGPEFLTYFQNEAQLDKSGLPSDRFFAERPEGSVSTLKIQRTQQEDSAVYLCASSLAGQGVGNEQFFGPGTRLTVL.

CDR3 coding DNA: TGTGCCAGCAGCTTATACGCGGGAGGGCCTTATTTGCAAGAGACCCAGTACTTC. This codes for CASSLYAGGPYLQETQYF. The chain is built from TRBV11-2 and TRBJ2-5; 9 bases fit TRBD2. J gave up 2 bases and V 2 bases, and 12 bases lay outside the gene matches. Per germline, CDR1 SGHAT and CDR2 FQNNGV. The CDR3 extends over 18 amino acids.

This clonotype came up many times. The V gene is TRBV4-3, the J gene TRBJ2-1, with D perhaps matching TRBD1 (5 bases). Germline CDR1 LGHNA, CDR2 YSLEER. This CDR3 has 16 residues. Trimming left V 1 base short and J 0 bases short, with 10 bases between. The CDR3: CASSQGAGISYNEQFF. CDR3 sequence (DNA): TGCGCCAGCAGCCAAGGGGCAGGGATCTCCTACAATGAGCAGTTCTTC.

In its sample, this clonotype was seen a few times. The V gene is TRBV3-1, the J gene TRBJ2-1; perhaps D is TRBD1 or TRBD2 (5 bases each). The CDR3 is 15 amino acids. Germline-derived CDR1 and CDR2 are LGHDT and YNNKEL (reference sequence). Trimming shortened V by 8 bases and J by 5 bases, and 19 bases separated the two germline ends. The CDR3 protein is CASSKHGDRNNEQFF. The CDR3 bases are TGTGCCAGCTCCAAGCACGGGGACCGCAACAATGAGCAGTTCTTC.

This clonotype was counted at least ten times. The chain has TRBV11-2 and TRBJ2-1; 10 bases line up with TRBD2. Germline V gene lookup returns CDR1 SGHAT and CDR2 FQNNGV. The CDR3 extends over 14 amino acids. The J segment lost 8 bases and the V segment lost 0 bases, leaving 1 base of the junction unmatched. In DNA form, the CDR3 reads TGTGCCAGCAGCTTAGATCTAGCGGGAGATGAGCAGTTCTTC. Translated, it gives CASSLDLAGDEQFF.

This clonotype was recorded at least ten times. The chain links TRBV19 to TRBJ2-3; the match to TRBD2 covers 11 bases. The trim removed 7 bases at V and 5 bases at J, leaving 5 bases unmatched. The length of the CDR3 is 14 residues. Germline V CDR1 and CDR2: LNHDA, SQIVND (reference sequence). CDR3 coding DNA: TGTGCCAGTACCCTGGGACTAGCGGAAGATACGCAGTATTTT. This gives the protein CASTLGLAEDTQYF.

This clonotype was seen repeatedly, ten times or more. J is TRBJ2-1 and V is TRBV7-8; unclear D gene. The CDR3 length is 11 residues. Germline V gene lookup returns CDR1 SGHVS and CDR2 FQNEAQ. The V end was cut by 4 bases, the J end by 6 bases, with 4 bases between. This chain's CDR3 is CASSWVNEQFF. The CDR3 coding sequence is TGTGCCAGCAGCTGGGTCAATGAGCAGTTCTTC.

This clonotype was picked up one time. One base away lies a much larger clone, so this may be a sequencing read error. V usage is TRBV12-5 and J usage is TRBJ1-2, with TRBD1 identical over 9 bases. Germline V CDR1 and CDR2: LGHNT, FRNRAP. V trimming: 9 bases; J trimming: 8 bases; junction bases outside the gene matches: 7. This CDR3 has 12 residues. DNA of the CDR3: TGTGCTAGAGCCGGGACAGGGTCCGGCTACACCTTC. It codes for CARAGTGSGYTF.

This clonotype was counted at least ten times. The junction departs from the called germline gene at one end, perhaps through a read error. This rearrangement joins TRBV6-6 to TRBJ2-7, with 7 bases lining up with TRBD1. Germline CDR1 reads MNHNY; CDR2 reads SVGAGI (reference sequence). The CDR3 has 15 residues. The CDR3 protein is CASSFWTGPSSEQYF. The CDR3 DNA reads as TGTGCCAGCAGTTTCTGGACAGGCCCATCCTCCGAGCAGTACTTC.

This clonotype was found many times. This chain uses TRBV7-8 with TRBJ2-2; D is possibly TRBD2 (5 bases). CDR3 length equals 16 residues. The germline V and J ends were trimmed by 5 bases and 1 base, with 14 bases remaining between them. CDR1 is SGHVS and CDR2 is FQNEAQ in the germline V gene. This chain's CDR3 is CASSRRRPGNTGELFF. The CDR3 DNA follows: TGTGCCAGCAGCCGGAGGAGGCCGGGGAACACCGGGGAGCTGTTTTTT.

This clonotype was picked up many times. The chain carries TRBV5-1 and TRBJ2-7; 9 bases line up with TRBD1. Looked up from germline, CDR1 is SGHRS and CDR2 is YFSETQ. The CDR3 has 14 residues. With V trimmed by 0 bases and J by 4 bases, 2 bases remained unmatched. CDR3 nucleotides: TGCGCCAGCAGCTTGGACGGGACAGGGTACGAGCAGTACTTC. This gives the protein CASSLDGTGYEQYF.